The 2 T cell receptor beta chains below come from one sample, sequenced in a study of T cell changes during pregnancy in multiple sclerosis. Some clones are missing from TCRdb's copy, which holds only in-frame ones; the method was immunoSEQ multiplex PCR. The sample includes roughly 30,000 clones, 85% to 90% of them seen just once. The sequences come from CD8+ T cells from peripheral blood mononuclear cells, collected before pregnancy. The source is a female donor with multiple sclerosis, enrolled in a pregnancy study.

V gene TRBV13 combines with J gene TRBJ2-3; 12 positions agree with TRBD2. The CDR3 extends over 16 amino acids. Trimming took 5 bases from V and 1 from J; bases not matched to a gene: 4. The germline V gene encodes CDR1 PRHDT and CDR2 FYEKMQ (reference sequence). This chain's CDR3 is CASSGRTSGGTDTQYF. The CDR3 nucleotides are TGTGCCAGCAGCGGGCGGACTAGCGGGGGCACAGATACGCAGTATTTT.

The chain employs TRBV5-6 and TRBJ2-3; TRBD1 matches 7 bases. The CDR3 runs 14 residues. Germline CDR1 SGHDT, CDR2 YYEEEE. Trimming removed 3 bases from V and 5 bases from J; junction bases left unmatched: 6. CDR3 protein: CASSSSTGLDTQYF. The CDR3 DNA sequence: TGTGCCAGCAGCTCATCGACAGGGTTAGATACGCAGTATTTT. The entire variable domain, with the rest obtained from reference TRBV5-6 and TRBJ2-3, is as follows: DAGVTQSPTHLIKTRGQQVTLRCSPKSGHDTVSWYQQALGQGPQFIFQYYEEEERQRGNFPDRFSGHQFPNYSSELNVNALLLGDSALYLCASSSSTGLDTQYFGPGTRLTVL.